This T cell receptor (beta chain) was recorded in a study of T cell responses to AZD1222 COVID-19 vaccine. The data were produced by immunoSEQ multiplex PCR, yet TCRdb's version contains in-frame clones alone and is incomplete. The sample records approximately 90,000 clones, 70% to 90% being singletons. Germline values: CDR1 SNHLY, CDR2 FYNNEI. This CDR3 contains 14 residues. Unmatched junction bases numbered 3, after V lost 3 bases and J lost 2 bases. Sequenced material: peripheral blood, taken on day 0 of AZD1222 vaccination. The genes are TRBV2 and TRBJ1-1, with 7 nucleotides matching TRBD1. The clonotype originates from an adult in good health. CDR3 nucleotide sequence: TGTGCCAGCAGTGATAACAGGGGAAACACTGAAGCTTTCTTT. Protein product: CASSDNRGNTEAFF.